Here is one TCR beta chain with its context. Antigen: not known. Time point in this sample: week 47, end of study. Vaccination comprised doses that each held 300 ug of mutant IDH1 20-mer peptide, plus topical imiquimod. Only in-frame clones appear in the TCRdb table, and some are missing; sequencing was by immunoSEQ multiplex PCR. The data hold tens of thousands of clones, with 75% to 85% observed a single time. The sample comes from a study of a mutant IDH1 vaccine in newly diagnosed glioma. The overall study: Earlier care involved radiotherapy, temozolomide, or both, and the majority received both.

Study-wide points: Evidence of vaccine-induced immune responses was documented in about 93% of patients.

V dropped 2 bases and J dropped 0 bases, with 8 bases sitting between them. CDR3 length equals 14 residues. Per the germline V gene, CDR1 is GTSNPN and CDR2 is SVGIG (reference sequence). The TCR comes from a man in his forties with glioma. The material sequenced was PBMCs, taken from a glioma patient whose treatment included an IDH1 peptide vaccine. The chain couples TRBV30 to TRBJ2-1, with D unresolved. In DNA, the CDR3 is TGTGCCTGGAGTCGTGGGGTCTCCTACAATGAGCAGTTCTTC. Its protein product is CAWSRGVSYNEQFF.